What follows are 9 T cell receptor beta chains derived from one specimen sequenced in a study of cytomegalovirus exposure and HLA in healthy donors. Use of 60 Vbeta and 13 Jbeta primers characterized the PCR. Sequencing used immunoSEQ multiplex PCR; TCRdb keeps in-frame clones, though not all of them. There are approximately 150,000 clones in the sample; about 83% occur only once, and 13% lies in the top ten. The sample comprised PBMCs. Receptors originate from a man in his forties in good health and CMV-seropositive.

This clone has only one observation. The gene calls are TRBV11-2 and TRBJ2-7, with 9 bases matching TRBD1. Germline V gives CDR1 SGHAT, CDR2 FQNNGV. The V gene end was trimmed by 4 bases and the J gene end by 2 bases; junction bases not matched to a gene: 6. This CDR3 is built from 15 residues. Here the CDR3 DNA reads TGTGCCAGCAGCTCCCGGGACAGGGCAGCCTACGAGCAGTACTTC. Translation: CASSSRDRAAYEQYF. The whole variable domain, remainder taken from reference TRBV11-2 and TRBJ2-7, is EAGVAQSPRYKIIEKRQSVAFWCNPISGHATLYWYQQILGQGPKLLIQFQNNGVVDDSQLPKDRFSAERLKGVDSTLKIQPAKLEDSAVYLCASSSRDRAAYEQYFGPGTRLTVT.

This chain uses TRBV27 with TRBJ2-2; a possible D gene is TRBD1 (6 bases). The V and J ends lost 7 bases and 0 bases respectively, with 9 bases between them. Germline lookup yields CDR1 MNHEY and CDR2 SMNVEV (reference sequence). The CDR3 runs 14 residues. CDR3 sequence (DNA): TGTGCCAGCAAGACAGGTCCGAACACCGGGGAGCTGTTTTTT. Amino acid sequence: CASKTGPNTGELFF.

The V call is TRBV9, the J call TRBJ2-3, with a weak D call TRBD2 (6 bases). The CDR3 totals 16 residues. Per germline, CDR1 SGDLS and CDR2 YYNGEE. The V gene lost 0 bases and the J gene lost 2 bases, with 13 bases spanning the gap. The CDR3 nucleotides read TGTGCCAGCAGCGTAGGGACTAACTACTTCACAGATACGCAGTATTTT. Protein product: CASSVGTNYFTDTQYF.

The genes are TRBV19 and TRBJ1-2; TRBD1 agrees at 7 bases. Germline V gene lookup returns CDR1 LNHDA and CDR2 SQIVND (reference sequence). V was pared by 6 bases and J by 6 bases, with 22 bases of the junction left unmatched. This CDR3 has 18 residues. The CDR3 nucleotides read TGTGCCAGTAGAACTCGGGGGTCTCGGACAGGCGAAAAGGATGGCTACACCTTC. It encodes CASRTRGSRTGEKDGYTF.

The chain joins TRBV2 to TRBJ2-6, with D perhaps TRBD1 (5 bases). Trimming took off 5 bases at V and 3 bases at J, with 14 bases between the two ends. Germline V lookup: CDR1 SNHLY, CDR2 FYNNEI. The CDR3 contains 16 residues. The DNA of the CDR3 is TGTGCCAGCAGTCAACTACACAGGATTGGGGCCAACGTCCTGACTTTC. Translating gives CASSQLHRIGANVLTF.

The gene calls are TRBV5-1 and TRBJ2-3; TRBD1 agrees at 9 bases. Germline V gives CDR1 SGHRS, CDR2 YFSETQ. J gave up 9 bases and V 3 bases, and 11 bases lay outside the gene matches. The CDR3 extends over 15 amino acids. CDR3 loop: CASSYQDRGLGTQYF. For the CDR3, the DNA is TGCGCCAGCAGCTACCAGGACAGGGGATTAGGGACGCAGTATTTT.

This rearrangement joins TRBV6-5 to TRBJ1-3; TRBD1 matches at 7 bases. The J call may be mistaken, given a closer DNA end match to TRBJ2-2. The CDR3 totals 15 residues. Germline loops: CDR1 MNHEY, CDR2 SVGAGI. The CDR3 reads CASKGAEVWTGELFF. Written as DNA, the CDR3 is TGTGCCAGCAAGGGGGCCGAAGTATGGACCGGGGAGCTGTTTTTT.

Notes on this clone: Distinct nucleotide sequences in the sample also encode this CDR3. The J gene is TRBJ2-1, the V gene TRBV7-9; 7 bases match TRBD1. J gave up 5 bases and V 5 bases, and 6 bases lay outside the gene matches. The germline V gene has CDR1 SEHNR and CDR2 FQNEAQ (reference sequence). CDR3 length equals 14 residues. The CDR3 reads CASSHRDSNNEQFF. The DNA of the CDR3 is TGTGCCAGCAGCCACCGGGACAGCAACAATGAGCAGTTCTTC.

With regard to this clone: The same CDR3 is also encoded by other DNA sequences in this sample. The J gene is TRBJ2-7, the V gene TRBV9, with a weak D call TRBD2 (6 bases). Germline CDR1 reads SGDLS; CDR2 reads YYNGEE. Trimming stripped 0 bases from V and 7 bases from J, with 11 bases between. The CDR3 length is 13 residues. CDR3 sequence: CASSVAWGDEQYF. CDR3 DNA: TGTGCCAGCAGCGTAGCTTGGGGGGATGAGCAGTACTTC.